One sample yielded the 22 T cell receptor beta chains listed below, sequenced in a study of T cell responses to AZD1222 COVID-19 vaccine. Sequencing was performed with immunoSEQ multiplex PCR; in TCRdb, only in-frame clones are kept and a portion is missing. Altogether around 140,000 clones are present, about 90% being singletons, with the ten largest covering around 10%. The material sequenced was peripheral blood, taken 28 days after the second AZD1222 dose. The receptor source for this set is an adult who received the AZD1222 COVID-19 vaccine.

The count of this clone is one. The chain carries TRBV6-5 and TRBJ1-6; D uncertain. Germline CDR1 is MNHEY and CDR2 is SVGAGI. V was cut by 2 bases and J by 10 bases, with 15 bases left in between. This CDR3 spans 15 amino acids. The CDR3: CASSYDLGLGSPLHF. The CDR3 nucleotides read TGTGCCAGCAGTTACGATTTGGGATTGGGGTCACCCCTCCACTTT.

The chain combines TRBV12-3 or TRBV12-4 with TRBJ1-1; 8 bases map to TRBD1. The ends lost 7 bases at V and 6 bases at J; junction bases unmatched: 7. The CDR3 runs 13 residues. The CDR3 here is CASTLTGESEAFF. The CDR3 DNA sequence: TGTGCCAGCACCCTGACAGGGGAATCTGAAGCTTTCTTT.

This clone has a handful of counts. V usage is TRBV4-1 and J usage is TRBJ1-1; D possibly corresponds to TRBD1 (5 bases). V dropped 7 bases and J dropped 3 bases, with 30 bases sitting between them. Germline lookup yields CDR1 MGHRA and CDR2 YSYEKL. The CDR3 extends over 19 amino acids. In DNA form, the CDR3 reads TGCGCCAGCACCAAGAGAGCCCCACCCGGGGCTGGGATGGACACTGAAGCTTTCTTT. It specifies CASTKRAPPGAGMDTEAFF.

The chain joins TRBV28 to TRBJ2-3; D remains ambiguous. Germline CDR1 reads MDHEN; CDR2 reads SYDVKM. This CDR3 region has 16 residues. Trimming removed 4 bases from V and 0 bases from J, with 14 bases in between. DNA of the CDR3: TGTGCCAGCAGTTCCCAGTCGCGGCTAAGCACAGATACGCAGTATTTT. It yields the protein CASSSQSRLSTDTQYF. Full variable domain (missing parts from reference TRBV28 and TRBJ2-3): DVKVTQSSRYLVKRTGEKVFLECVQDMDHENMFWYRQDPGLGLRLIYFSYDVKMKEKGDIPEGYSVSREKKERFSLILESASTNQTSMYLCASSSQSRLSTDTQYFGPGTRLTVL.

The CDR3 here is CASSPSGWRSYNEQFF. CDR3 nucleotides: TGTGCCAGCAGTCCCTCAGGGTGGAGGTCCTACAATGAGCAGTTCTTC. The chain is built from TRBV27 and TRBJ2-1; D tentatively reads TRBD1 or TRBD2 (5 bases each). Germline values: CDR1 MNHEY, CDR2 SMNVEV (reference sequence). The V end was cut by 5 bases, the J end by 1 base, with 15 bases between. This CDR3 comprises 16 residues.

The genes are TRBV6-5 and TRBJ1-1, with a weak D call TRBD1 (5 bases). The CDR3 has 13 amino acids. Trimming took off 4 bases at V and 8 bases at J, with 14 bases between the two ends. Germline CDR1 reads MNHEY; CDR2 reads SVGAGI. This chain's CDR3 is CASSLAGTTEAFF. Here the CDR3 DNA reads TGTGCCAGCAGTTTAGCCGGGACTACGGAAGCTTTCTTT.

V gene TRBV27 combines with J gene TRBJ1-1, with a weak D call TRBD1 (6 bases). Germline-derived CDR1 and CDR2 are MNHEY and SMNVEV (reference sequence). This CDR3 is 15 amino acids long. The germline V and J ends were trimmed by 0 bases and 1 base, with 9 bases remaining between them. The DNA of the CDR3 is TGTGCCAGCAGTTTATCAACAGGGACGAACACTGAAGCTTTCTTT. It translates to CASSLSTGTNTEAFF.

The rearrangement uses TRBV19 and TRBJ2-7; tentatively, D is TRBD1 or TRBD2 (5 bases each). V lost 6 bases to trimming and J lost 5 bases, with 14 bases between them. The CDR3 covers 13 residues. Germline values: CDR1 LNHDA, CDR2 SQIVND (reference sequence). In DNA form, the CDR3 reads TGTGCCAGTAGGGGGGACGACGGCCACGAGCAGTACGTC. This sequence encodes CASRGDDGHEQYV.

In nucleotides, the CDR3 is TGTGCCAGCAGCGGGGACAGGGAGATGGATGGCTACACCTTC. Translated: CASSGDREMDGYTF. The chain links TRBV7-9 to TRBJ1-2, with 9 bases fitting TRBD1. This CDR3 is built from 14 residues. V trimming: 5 bases; J trimming: 6 bases; junction bases outside the gene matches: 7. The germline V gene encodes CDR1 SEHNR and CDR2 FQNEAQ (reference sequence).

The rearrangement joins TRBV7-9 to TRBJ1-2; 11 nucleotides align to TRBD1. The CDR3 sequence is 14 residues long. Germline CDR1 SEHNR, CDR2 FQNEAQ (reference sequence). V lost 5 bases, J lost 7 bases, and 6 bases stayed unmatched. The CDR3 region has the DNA TGTGCCAGCAGCCCCGGACAGGGGGCGTCTGGCTACACCTTC. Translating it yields CASSPGQGASGYTF. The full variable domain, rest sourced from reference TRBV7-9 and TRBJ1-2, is DTGVSQNPRHKITKRGQNVTFRCDPISEHNRLYWYRQTLGQGPEFLTYFQNEAQLEKSRLLSDRFSAERPKGSFSTLEIQRTEQGDSAMYLCASSPGQGASGYTFGSGTRLTVV.

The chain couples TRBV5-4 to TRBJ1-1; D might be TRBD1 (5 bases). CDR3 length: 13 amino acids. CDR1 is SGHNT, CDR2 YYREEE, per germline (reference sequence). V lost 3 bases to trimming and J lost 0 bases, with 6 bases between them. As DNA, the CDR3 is TGTGCCAGCAGCTCACAGGTGAACACTGAAGCTTTCTTT. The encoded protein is CASSSQVNTEAFF.

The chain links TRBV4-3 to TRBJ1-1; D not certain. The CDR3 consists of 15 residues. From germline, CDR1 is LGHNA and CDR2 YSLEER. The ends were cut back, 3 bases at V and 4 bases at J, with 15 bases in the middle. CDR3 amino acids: CASSQIGQYATEAFF. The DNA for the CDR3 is TGCGCCAGCAGCCAGATCGGGCAGTACGCCACTGAAGCTTTCTTT.

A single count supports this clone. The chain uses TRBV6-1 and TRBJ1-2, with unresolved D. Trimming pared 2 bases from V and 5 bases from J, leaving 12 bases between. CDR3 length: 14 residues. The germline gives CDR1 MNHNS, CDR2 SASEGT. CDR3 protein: CASSEPGIRYGYTF. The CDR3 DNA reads TGTGCCAGCAGTGAACCCGGGATTCGGTATGGCTACACCTTC.

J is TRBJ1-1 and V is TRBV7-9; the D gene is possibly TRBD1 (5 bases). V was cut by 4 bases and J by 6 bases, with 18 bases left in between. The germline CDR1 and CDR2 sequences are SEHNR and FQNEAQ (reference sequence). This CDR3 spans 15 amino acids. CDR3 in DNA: TGTGCCAGCAGCTCCACGCTGGCCGGGACCTCTGAAGCTTTCTTT. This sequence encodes CASSSTLAGTSEAFF. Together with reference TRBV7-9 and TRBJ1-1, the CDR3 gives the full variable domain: DTGVSQNPRHKITKRGQNVTFRCDPISEHNRLYWYRQTLGQGPEFLTYFQNEAQLEKSRLLSDRFSAERPKGSFSTLEIQRTEQGDSAMYLCASSSTLAGTSEAFFGQGTRLTVV.

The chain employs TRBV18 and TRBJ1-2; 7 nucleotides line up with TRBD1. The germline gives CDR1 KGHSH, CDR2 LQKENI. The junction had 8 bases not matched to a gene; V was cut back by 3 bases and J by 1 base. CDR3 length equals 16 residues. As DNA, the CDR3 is TGTGCCAGCTCACCCGTGGACAGGACCTTTAACTATGGCTACACCTTC. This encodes CASSPVDRTFNYGYTF.

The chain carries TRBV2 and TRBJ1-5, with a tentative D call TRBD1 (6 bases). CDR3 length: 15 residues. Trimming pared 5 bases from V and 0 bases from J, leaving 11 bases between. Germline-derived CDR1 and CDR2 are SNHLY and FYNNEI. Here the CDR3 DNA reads TGTGCCAGCAGTTCTCAGGGGAATAGCAATCAGCCCCAGCATTTT. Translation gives CASSSQGNSNQPQHF.

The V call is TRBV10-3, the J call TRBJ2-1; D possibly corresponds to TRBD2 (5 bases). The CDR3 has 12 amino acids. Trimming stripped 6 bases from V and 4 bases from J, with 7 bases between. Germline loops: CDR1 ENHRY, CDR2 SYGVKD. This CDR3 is CAIREEYNEQFF. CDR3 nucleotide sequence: TGTGCCATCAGGGAGGAGTACAATGAGCAGTTCTTC.

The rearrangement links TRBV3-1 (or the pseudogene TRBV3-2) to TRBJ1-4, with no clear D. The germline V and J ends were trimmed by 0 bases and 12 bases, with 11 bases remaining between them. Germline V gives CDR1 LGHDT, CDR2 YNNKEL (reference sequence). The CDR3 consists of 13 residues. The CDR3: CASSQDHPIELFF. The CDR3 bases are TGTGCCAGCAGCCAAGATCACCCGATCGAACTGTTTTTT.

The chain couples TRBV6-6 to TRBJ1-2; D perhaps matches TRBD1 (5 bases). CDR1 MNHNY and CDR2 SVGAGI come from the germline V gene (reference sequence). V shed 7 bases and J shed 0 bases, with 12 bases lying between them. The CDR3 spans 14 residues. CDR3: CASIRSRANYGYTF. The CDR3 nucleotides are TGTGCCAGCATCCGCTCCAGGGCTAACTATGGCTACACCTTC.

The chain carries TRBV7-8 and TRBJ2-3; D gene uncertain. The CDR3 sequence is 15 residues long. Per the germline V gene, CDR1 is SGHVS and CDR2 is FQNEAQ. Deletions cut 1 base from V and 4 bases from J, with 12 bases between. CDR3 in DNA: TGTGCCAGCAGCTTAGTACAGTCCCCCCCAGATACGCAGTATTTT. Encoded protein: CASSLVQSPPDTQYF.

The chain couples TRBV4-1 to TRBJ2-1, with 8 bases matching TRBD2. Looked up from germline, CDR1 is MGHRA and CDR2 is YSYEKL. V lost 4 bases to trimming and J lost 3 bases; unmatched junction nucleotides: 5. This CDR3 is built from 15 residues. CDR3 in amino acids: CASSLTSGRYNEQFF. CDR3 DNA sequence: TGCGCCAGCAGCCTCACTAGCGGTCGCTACAATGAGCAGTTCTTC.

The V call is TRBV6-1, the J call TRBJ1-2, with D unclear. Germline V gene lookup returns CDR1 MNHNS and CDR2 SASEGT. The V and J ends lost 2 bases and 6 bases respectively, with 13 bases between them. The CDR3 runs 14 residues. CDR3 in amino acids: CASSEIVGRDGYTF. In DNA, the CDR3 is TGTGCCAGCAGTGAAATTGTAGGGAGGGATGGCTACACCTTC.